The 2 T cell receptor beta chains reported below all come from one sample, sequenced in a study of identical twins. From the 5' RACE reads, TCRdb called clonotypes with MiXCR, one entry per CDR3 protein. The table includes roughly 250,000 distinct CDR3 sequences, over 12% detected once. Sequencing input: memory (CD45RO+) T cells sorted from blood. The receptors were gathered from a woman aged 18-35 years in good health.

A few counts support this clonotype. J is TRBJ1-1 and V is TRBV30; tentative D call: TRBD1 (5 bases). The CDR3 is 13 amino acids. The germline gives CDR1 GTSNPN, CDR2 SVGIG (reference sequence). V was cut by 2 bases and J by 0 bases, with 7 bases left in between. CDR3 DNA: TGTGCCTGGAGTCCAGGGATGAACACTGAAGCTTTCTTT. This gives the protein CAWSPGMNTEAFF.

This clonotype was observed at least ten times. The V call is TRBV6-2 or TRBV6-3, the J call TRBJ2-1; no firm D call. Germline V gene sequence: CDR1 MNHEY, CDR2 SVGEGT. Trimming cost V 8 bases and J 2 bases, with 19 bases left between them. The CDR3 has 16 amino acids. This CDR3 is CASSKLGYLTYNEQFF. The CDR3 DNA reads TGTGCCAGCTCTAAGTTGGGTTACCTGACCTACAATGAGCAGTTCTTC.